This T cell receptor (beta chain) derives from a study of T-cell reconstitution after alpha-beta-depleted transplantation in children. It was with unique molecular identifiers that the TCRbeta library was prepared. TCRdb itself ran the PCR reads through MiXCR, one entry per CDR3 protein. The repertoire consists of 85,000 to 120,000 distinct CDR3 sequences, with roughly 6% occurring once and the leading ten covering roughly 5.5%. General observations from the study: T-cell counts and diversity at one year post-transplant came mainly from newly produced T cells. Expanded clones from the graft, numbering several hundred, reportedly supplied alpha-beta T cells about two months after transplant. The origin of high day-60 TCRbeta diversity in some patients lay in surviving recipient T cells and thymic progenitors.

In germline, CDR1 is DFQATT, CDR2 SNEGSKA (reference sequence). There are 12 residues in the CDR3. V gave up 6 bases and J gave up 2 bases; unmatched junction bases: 3. The table lists this clonotype with a few counts. The antigen is not known. V gene TRBV20-1 combines with J gene TRBJ1-2; TRBD1 matches at 7 bases. This TCR came from a female patient aged 2-9 years who had a stem cell transplant for Fanconi anemia, so the T cells may come from the graft donor. The specimen comprised PBMCs, mostly from graft donor cells, sampled 60 days after TCRalphabeta/CD19-depleted stem cell transplant. This chain's CDR3 is CSAGRGNYGYTF. CDR3 nucleotide sequence: TGCAGTGCGGGCAGGGGGAACTATGGCTACACCTTC.